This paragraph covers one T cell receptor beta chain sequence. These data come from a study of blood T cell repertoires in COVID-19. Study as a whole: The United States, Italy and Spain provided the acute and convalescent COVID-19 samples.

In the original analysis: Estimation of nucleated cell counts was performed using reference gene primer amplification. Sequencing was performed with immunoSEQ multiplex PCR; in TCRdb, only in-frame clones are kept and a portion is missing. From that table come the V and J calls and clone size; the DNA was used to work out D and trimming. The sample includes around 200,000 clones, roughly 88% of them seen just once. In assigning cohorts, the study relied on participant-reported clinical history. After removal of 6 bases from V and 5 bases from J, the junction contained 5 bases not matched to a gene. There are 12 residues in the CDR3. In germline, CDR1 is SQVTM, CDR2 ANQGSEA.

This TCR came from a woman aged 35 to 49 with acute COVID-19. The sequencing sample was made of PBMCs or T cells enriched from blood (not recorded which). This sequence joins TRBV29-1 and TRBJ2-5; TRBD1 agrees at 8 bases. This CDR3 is CSVGQGSETQYF. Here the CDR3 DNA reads TGCAGCGTCGGACAGGGTTCGGAGACCCAGTACTTC.